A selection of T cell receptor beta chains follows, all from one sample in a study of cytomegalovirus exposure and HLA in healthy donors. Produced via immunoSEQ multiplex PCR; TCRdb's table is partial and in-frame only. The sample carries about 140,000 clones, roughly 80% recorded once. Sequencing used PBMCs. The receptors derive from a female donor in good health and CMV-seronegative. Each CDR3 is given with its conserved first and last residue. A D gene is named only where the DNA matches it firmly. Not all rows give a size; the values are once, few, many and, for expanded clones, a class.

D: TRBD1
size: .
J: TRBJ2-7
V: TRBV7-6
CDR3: CASSLGTGSSEQYF
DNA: TGTGCCAGCAGCCTGGGGACAGGGTCGAGCGAGCAGTACTTC

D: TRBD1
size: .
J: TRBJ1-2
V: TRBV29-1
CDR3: CSVVPGQVNYGYTF
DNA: TGCAGCGTCGTTCCGGGACAGGTTAACTATGGCTACACCTTC

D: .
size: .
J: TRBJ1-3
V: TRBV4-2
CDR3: CASSQSTGSGNTIYF
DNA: TGTGCCAGCAGCCAGTCAACAGGGTCTGGAAACACCATATATTTT

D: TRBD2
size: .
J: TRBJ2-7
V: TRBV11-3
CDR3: CASSLEAGGIHEQYF
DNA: TGTGCCAGCAGCTTAGAGGCGGGGGGCATACACGAGCAGTATTTC

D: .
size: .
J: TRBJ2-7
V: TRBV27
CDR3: CASSLSADSPYEQYF
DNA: TGTGCCAGCAGTTTATCGGCGGACAGCCCCTACGAGCAGTACTTC

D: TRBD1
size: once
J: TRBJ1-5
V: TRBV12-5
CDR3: CASGSNRGLRNQPQHF
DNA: TGTGCTAGTGGTTCGAACAGGGGCCTGCGCAATCAGCCCCAGCATTTT

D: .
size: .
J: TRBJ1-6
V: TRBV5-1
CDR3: CASSLAGDNSPLHF
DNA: TGCGCCAGCAGCTTGGCCGGGGATAATTCACCCCTCCACTTT

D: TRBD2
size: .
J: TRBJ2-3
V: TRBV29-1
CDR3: CSVVIAGAGLGTQYF
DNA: TGCAGCGTTGTTATAGCGGGAGCAGGTTTGGGTACGCAGTATTTT

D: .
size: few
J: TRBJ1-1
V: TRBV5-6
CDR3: CASSFGAGDTEAFF
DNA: TGTGCCAGCAGCTTTGGGGCGGGGGACACTGAAGCTTTCTTT

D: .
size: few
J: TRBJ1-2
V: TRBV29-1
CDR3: CSSYSGEAHYGYTF
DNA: TGCAGCTCCTATAGCGGGGAAGCACATTATGGCTACACCTTC

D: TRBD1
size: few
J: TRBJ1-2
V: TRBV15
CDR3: CATSRPTGKVNYGYTF
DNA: TGTGCCACCAGCAGACCGACAGGGAAGGTGAACTATGGCTACACCTTC

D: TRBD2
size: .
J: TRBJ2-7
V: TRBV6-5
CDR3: CASSSRGRSSYEQYF
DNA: TGTGCCAGCAGTTCCCGCGGGAGATCCTCCTACGAGCAGTACTTC

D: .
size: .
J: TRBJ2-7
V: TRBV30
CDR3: CAWSLQGHEQYF
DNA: TGTGCCTGGAGTCTACAGGGCCACGAGCAGTACTTC

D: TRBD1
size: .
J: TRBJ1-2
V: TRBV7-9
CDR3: CASSLLGQGTRGYTF
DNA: TGTGCCAGCAGCCTACTCGGACAGGGGACCCGTGGCTACACCTTC

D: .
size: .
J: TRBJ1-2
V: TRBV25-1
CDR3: CASSERGGVHGYTF
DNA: TGTGCCAGCAGTGAGAGAGGGGGGGTCCATGGCTACACCTTC

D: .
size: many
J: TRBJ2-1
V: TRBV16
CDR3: CASSQSENLYNEQFF
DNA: TGTGCCAGCAGCCAATCTGAGAATTTGTACAATGAGCAGTTCTTC

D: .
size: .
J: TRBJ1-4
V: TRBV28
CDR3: CASRRGSFNEKLFF
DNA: TGTGCCAGCCGAAGGGGGAGCTTTAATGAAAAACTGTTTTTT

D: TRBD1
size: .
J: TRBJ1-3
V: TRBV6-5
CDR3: CASQQGFSGNTIYF
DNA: TGTGCCAGTCAACAGGGGTTCTCTGGAAACACCATATATTTT

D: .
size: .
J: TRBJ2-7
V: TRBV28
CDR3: CASSLSQDYEQYF
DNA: TGTGCCAGCAGTTTAAGCCAAGACTACGAGCAGTACTTC

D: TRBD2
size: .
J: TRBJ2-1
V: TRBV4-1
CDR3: CASSQEGLLPGNEQFF
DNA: TGCGCCAGCAGCCAAGAGGGACTACTACCGGGCAATGAGCAGTTCTTC

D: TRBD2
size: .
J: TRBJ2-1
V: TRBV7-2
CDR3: CASSYDRRTSWFF
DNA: TGTGCCAGCAGCTATGACCGCCGGACTAGCTGGTTCTTC

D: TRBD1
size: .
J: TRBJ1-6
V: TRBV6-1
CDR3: CASREGTGDNSPLHF
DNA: TGTGCCAGCAGGGAGGGGACAGGAGATAATTCACCCCTCCACTTT

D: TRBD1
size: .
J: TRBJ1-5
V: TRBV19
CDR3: CASSPQGLDQPQHF
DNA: TGTGCCAGTAGCCCACAGGGGTTGGATCAGCCCCAGCATTTT

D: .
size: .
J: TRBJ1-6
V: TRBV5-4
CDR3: CASSHVGGSPLHF
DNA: TGTGCCAGCAGCCATGTCGGCGGTTCACCCCTCCACTTT

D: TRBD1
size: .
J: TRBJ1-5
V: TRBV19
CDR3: CASSMGQGGDSNQPQHF
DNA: TGTGCCAGTAGTATGGGACAGGGGGGGGATAGCAATCAGCCCCAGCATTTT